This T cell receptor (beta chain) was recorded in a study of blood T cells in healthy people across ages. Alongside a J-beta primer mix, a sample-barcoded 5' primer served in a second PCR lasting about 6 to 11 cycles. Researchers report that a template-switch adaptor with 12 random nucleotides tagged each cDNA molecule. One entry per CDR3 protein results from TCRdb running MiXCR on the 5' RACE reads. Here the sample spans over a million distinct CDR3 sequences, approximately 25% being singletons. The germline V gene has CDR1 SGHTA and CDR2 FQGTGA. This CDR3 comprises 13 residues. The V gene lost 6 bases and the J gene lost 2 bases, with 11 bases spanning the gap. The same sample was also studied in work on T cells of mothers and their children. Turning to that study: Each child gave about 3 million TCR beta CDR3 reads (each mother, over 9.5 million).

This receptor was identified in a girl aged 2 to 10 in good health. Source material: blood. The gene calls are TRBV7-3 and TRBJ2-7, with D possibly TRBD2 on 5 matching bases. CDR3 sequence: CASRAEGTYEQYF. CDR3 sequence (DNA): TGTGCCAGCAGGGCAGAGGGTACCTACGAGCAGTACTTC.